This T cell receptor (beta chain) was documented in a study of shared clonotypes between healthy human individuals. General observations from the study: On the whole, naive subsets had larger estimated richness than memory subsets had.

TCRdb's table, derived via immunoSEQ multiplex PCR, lists solely in-frame clones and lacks some. This sample has a few million clones, with roughly 92% found just once. With respect to this clone: As yet, its antigen is unknown. The sample contains more than one DNA sequence encoding this CDR3.

CD4+ cell separation produced CD45RA+ naive and CD45RA-negative memory subsets. The sequenced sample consisted of naive CD4+ T cells from PBMCs. Subset: CD45RA+ positively selected. The sequence was obtained from a man aged 18 to 30 in good health. Some clones in this sample may be carry-over from other donors' samples.

CDR3 region: CASSLTGGEQYF. The CDR3 DNA follows: TGTGCCAGCAGCCTCACAGGGGGCGAGCAGTACTTC. V is TRBV28 and J is TRBJ2-7; 8 bases are shared with TRBD1. Germline V gene data show CDR1 as MDHEN and CDR2 as SYDVKM. The J segment lost 6 bases and the V segment lost 6 bases, leaving 4 bases of the junction unmatched. The CDR3 runs to 12 residues.